These 2 T cell receptor beta chains were all obtained from the same sample, sequenced in a study of blood T cell repertoires in COVID-19 (dated by TCRdb to between 2020 and 2021). The library was built by means of the immunoSEQ multiplex PCR assay. The table was pulled from immuneACCESS by TCRdb, which kept in-frame rearrangements only. Such tables lose some clones; where checked, under half of the loss comes from unresolved V genes, and the rest has no known cause. The table for this sample lists around 120,000 clones; 70% to 90% of them were counted only once. The ten top clones hold under 2.5% of the sample. The sample taken for sequencing was PBMCs or T cells enriched from blood (not recorded which). These receptors were taken from a woman aged 50 to 60 who had recovered from COVID-19.

The chain is built from TRBV6-5 and TRBJ2-7; a possible D gene is TRBD1 (6 bases). This CDR3 comprises 11 residues. The germline gives CDR1 MNHEY, CDR2 SVGAGI. Trimming took 9 bases from V and 7 from J, leaving 13 bases between them. The chain's CDR3 is CASSTTGEQYF. DNA for the CDR3: TGTGCCAGTAGCACCACAGGGGAGCAGTACTTC.

The V call is TRBV6-2 or TRBV6-3, the J call TRBJ1-2, with D possibly matching TRBD1 (5 bases). CDR3 length: 11 residues. Trimming left V 6 bases short and J 8 bases short, with 10 bases between. Germline CDR1 reads MNHEY; CDR2 reads SVGEGT. CDR3 bases: TGTGCCAGCAGCGACAGTACCGGCTACACCTTC. It encodes CASSDSTGYTF.